This is a list of T cell receptor beta chains from one sample in a study of cytomegalovirus exposure and HLA in healthy donors. TCRdb keeps only in-frame clones here, not all; method: immunoSEQ multiplex PCR. Of some 200,000 clones listed, around 83% are singletons. Sequencing was performed on PBMCs. These receptors all come from a man aged 50-60 years in good health and CMV-seronegative. Both conserved end residues are part of each CDR3. A D gene is named only where the DNA matches it firmly. Some rows mark clone size as missing; the rest say once, few, many or name a class of expanded clone.

>-|-|17|TRBV21-1|TRBJ1-1
CASSKGPTRVGYTEAFF
TGTGCCAGCAGCAAAGGCCCAACGAGGGTAGGTTACACTGAAGCTTTCTTT
>few|-|15|TRBV5-1|TRBJ2-5
CASSKDTGPGETQYF
TGCGCCAGCAGCAAAGATACAGGGCCGGGGGAGACCCAGTACTTC
>-|-|17|TRBV7-9|TRBJ1-2
CASSRQALRSPNYGYTF
TGTGCCAGCAGCCGACAGGCCCTTCGGTCCCCGAACTATGGCTACACCTTC
>-|-|13|TRBV6-1|TRBJ1-1
CASSESGNTEAFF
TGTGCCAGCAGTGAGAGTGGGAACACTGAAGCTTTCTTT
>-|-|14|TRBV5-5|TRBJ2-7
CASSFSGPLYEQYF
TGTGCCAGCAGCTTCTCTGGGCCTCTGTACGAGCAGTACTTC
>-|-|12|TRBV5-1|TRBJ2-7
CASSIDSYEQYF
TGCGCCAGCAGCATAGACTCCTACGAGCAGTACTTC
>-|TRBD1|13|TRBV19|TRBJ2-3
CASSSDRADTQYF
TGTGCCAGTAGTTCGGACAGGGCGGATACGCAGTATTTT
>-|TRBD1|13|TRBV7-2|TRBJ2-1
CASSWGQYNEQFF
TGTGCCAGCAGCTGGGGACAGTACAATGAGCAGTTCTTC
>-|TRBD1|12|TRBV19|TRBJ2-7
CASSTRGHEQYF
TGTGCCAGTAGTACCAGGGGGCACGAGCAGTACTTC
>-|-|12|TRBV29-1|TRBJ2-1
CSASKEGNEQFF
TGCAGCGCCAGCAAGGAGGGCAATGAGCAGTTCTTC
>-|-|15|TRBV28|TRBJ2-1
CASSLGSSIHNEQFF
TGTGCCAGCAGTCTCGGGAGTAGTATCCACAATGAGCAGTTCTTC
>-|-|15|TRBV14|TRBJ1-2
CASSQGRQKTTSYTF
TGTGCCAGCAGCCAAGGGCGGCAGAAAACAACCTCCTACACCTTC
>few|TRBD1|16|TRBV4-1|TRBJ2-2
CASSYDRGSYTGELFF
TGCGCCAGCAGCTACGACAGGGGATCGTACACCGGGGAGCTGTTTTTT
>-|TRBD1|14|TRBV28|TRBJ2-7
CASSSAGGSYEQYF
TGTGCCAGCAGTTCCGCAGGGGGCAGCTACGAGCAGTACTTT
>-|-|14|TRBV7-9|TRBJ2-2
CASSTTPNTGELFF
TGTGCCAGCAGCACGACACCGAACACCGGGGAGCTGTTTTTT
>-|TRBD1|14|TRBV7-9|TRBJ2-5
CSSSLGQGEETQYF
TGTTCCAGCAGCTTAGGACAGGGAGAAGAGACCCAGTACTTC
>-|-|15|TRBV11-2|TRBJ1-2
CASSLLQGGFDGYTF
TGTGCCAGCAGCTTATTGCAGGGAGGTTTTGATGGCTACACCTTC
>-|-|13|TRBV6-5|TRBJ2-7
CASREVSSVEQYF
TGTGCCAGCAGGGAGGTCTCGTCCGTCGAGCAGTACTTC
>-|TRBD1|13|TRBV19|TRBJ2-5
CASTPTGVETQYF
TGTGCCAGTACGCCGACAGGGGTTGAGACCCAGTACTTC
>-|-|14|TRBV27|TRBJ2-5
CASKGTTIEETQYF
TGTGCCAGCAAAGGGACAACTATCGAAGAGACCCAGTACTTC
>-|TRBD1|14|TRBV27|TRBJ1-1
CASSREEGARSAFF
TGTGCCAGCAGTAGGGAGGAGGGGGCGCGTTCAGCTTTCTTT